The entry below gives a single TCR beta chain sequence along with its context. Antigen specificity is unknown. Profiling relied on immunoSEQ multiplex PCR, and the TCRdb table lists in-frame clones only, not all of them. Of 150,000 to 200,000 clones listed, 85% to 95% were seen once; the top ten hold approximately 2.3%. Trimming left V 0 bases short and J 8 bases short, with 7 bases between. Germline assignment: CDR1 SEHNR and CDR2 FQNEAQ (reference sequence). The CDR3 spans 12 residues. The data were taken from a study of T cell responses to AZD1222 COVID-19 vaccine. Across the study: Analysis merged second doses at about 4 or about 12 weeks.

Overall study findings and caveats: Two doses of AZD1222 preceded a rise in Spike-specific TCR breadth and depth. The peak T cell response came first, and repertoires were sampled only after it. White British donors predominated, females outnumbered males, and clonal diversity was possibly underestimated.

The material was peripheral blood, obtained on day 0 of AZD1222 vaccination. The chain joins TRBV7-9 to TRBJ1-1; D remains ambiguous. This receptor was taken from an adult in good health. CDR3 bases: TGTGCCAGCAGCTTAGCGCAGGTCGAAGCTTTCTTT. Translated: CASSLAQVEAFF.